This TCR beta chain was sequenced in a study of T cells in Graves' hyperthyroidism and ophthalmopathy. RNA transcripts yielded amplified TCR beta CDR3 regions. When the TCR CDR3 underwent first-round RT-PCR, the HTBI primer set was used. TCRdb re-derived calls from the multiplex PCR reads in MiXCR, one entry per CDR3 protein. The sample yields around 760,000 distinct CDR3 sequences, approximately 40% seen once. This clonotype has more than one count but fewer than ten. The antigen is undetermined. Trimming stripped 1 base from V and 9 bases from J, with 8 bases between. CDR3 size: 13 residues. Germline V gene lookup returns CDR1 SGDLS and CDR2 YYNGEE. Diagnoses were established using clinical symptoms, serum thyroxine and TRAb, thyroid ultrasound and orbital computed tomography. Overall study results and limits: Most thyroid clonotypes with frequency above 0.001 were detected in blood.

The receptor was isolated from a woman in her forties with Graves' hyperthyroidism. What was sequenced was blood. V is TRBV9 and J is TRBJ1-6; a weak D match, TRBD1 (5 bases). CDR3 sequence (DNA): TGTGCCAGCAGCGTATACCAGGGTTCACCCCTCCACTTT. The encoded protein is CASSVYQGSPLHF.